This TCR beta chain stems from a study of CXCR3-negative and CXCR3-positive naive CD8 T cells. Whole-study findings and limits: TRBV-TRBJ usage was alike in naive CXCR3-negative and CXCR3-positive cells but differed in memory cells.

CDR3 length equals 17 residues. CDR1 KGHDR and CDR2 SFDVKD come from the germline V gene. TRB cDNA was prepared as libraries by UMI-labeled 5' RACE. TCRdb re-called the 5' RACE reads and shows each CDR3 protein once, DNA omitted. This sample lists over 100,000 distinct CDR3 sequences; its ten largest clones have 0.29%. Researchers reported sorting every CD8+ T cell subset in triplicate, under 350,000 cells per sort. A note on this clonotype: Its antigen is not known.

The TCR comes from a human donor in good health. Some clones in this sample may be carry-over from other donors' samples. The chain employs TRBV24-1 and TRBJ2-5; checking the TCRdb D call of TRBD2 is not possible without DNA. The sequenced material came from naive CXCR3- CD8+ T cells from blood. Documented subset: CD45RO-CCR7+CD27+CD95- naive CD8+ T cells lacking CXCR3 (TNR3-). CDR3 residues: CATSEETSGEIGETQYF.